The rows below give T cell receptor beta chains drawn from one sample of a study of regulatory T cells in long-lasting Graves disease. TCRdb called the multiplex PCR reads again in MiXCR, with one record for every CDR3 protein. This sample has over 450,000 distinct CDR3 sequences, with under 25% found just once. The material was peripheral blood mononuclear cells (PBMCs), obtained when the disease was refractory, from a patient treated with antithyroid drugs. The receptor source for this set is a female donor with Graves disease. Both conserved end residues are part of each CDR3. D genes are given only for firm matches. Rows may omit the clone size; those that give it use once, few, many or a size class.

>TRBV6-1|TRBJ1-5|NA|NA
TGTGCCAGCAGGAACCGAGGTGTTCTGGATGAGCCCCAGCATTTT
CASRNRGVLDEPQHF
>TRBV12-3/TRBV12-4|TRBJ1-2|many|TRBD1
TGTGCCAGCCGGGACAGGGGGTTTGGTGGCTACACCTTC
CASRDRGFGGYTF
>TRBV7-8|TRBJ2-2|few|NA
TGTGCCAGCAGCCCCAAAGGCAGGGTGAACACCGGGGAGCTGTTTTTT
CASSPKGRVNTGELFF
>TRBV6-1|TRBJ1-2|few|NA
TGTGCCAGCAGTCGGGGGGCCTCTGGCTACACCTTC
CASSRGASGYTF
>TRBV11-3|TRBJ2-1|few|TRBD2
TGTGCCAGCAGCTTAGGCGGGAGGCAGCAGTTCTTC
CASSLGGRQQFF
>TRBV2|TRBJ2-6|few|NA
TGTGCCAGCAGTGAGGGACGGAGCTCTGGGGCCAACGTCCTGACTTTC
CASSEGRSSGANVLTF
>TRBV6-9|TRBJ1-2|many|NA
TGTGCCAGCAGTTACTCGAAATCGGAGGGGCAGATCTATGGCTACACCTTC
CASSYSKSEGQIYGYTF
>TRBV12-3/TRBV12-4|TRBJ2-7|many|TRBD2
TGTGCCAGCAGTAGAAGCGGGACGAGAGGTGAGCAGTACTTC
CASSRSGTRGEQYF
>TRBV7-8|TRBJ2-7|few|TRBD1
TGTGCCAGCAGCGCCTCCGGGACAGCAGCTTACGAGCAGTACTTC
CASSASGTAAYEQYF
>TRBV7-2|TRBJ1-2|many|TRBD1
TGTGCCAGCAGCAACCGACAGGGCGCCGGCTACACCTTC
CASSNRQGAGYTF
>TRBV28|TRBJ1-5|few|TRBD1
TGTGCCAGCAGTTGGTACAGGGGAAGTTATCAGCCCCAGCATTTT
CASSWYRGSYQPQHF
>TRBV10-3|TRBJ2-5|NA|NA
TGTGCCATCAGTGTGGACTTCCAAGAGACCCAGTACTTC
CAISVDFQETQYF
>TRBV19|TRBJ2-2|NA|NA
TGTGCCAGTAGTATAGGAGGACATAACACCGGGGAGCTGTTTTTT
CASSIGGHNTGELFF
>TRBV10-3|TRBJ2-7|NA|TRBD1
TGTGCCATCAGTGAGTACGGGACAGGGGTCTACGAGCAGTACTTC
CAISEYGTGVYEQYF
>TRBV10-3|TRBJ1-1|many|TRBD1
TGTGCCATCAGGGACAGGGGATTGAACACTGAAGCTTTCTTT
CAIRDRGLNTEAFF
>TRBV12-3/TRBV12-4|TRBJ2-1|NA|NA
TGTGCCAGCAGTGGGGATTACTCACCCACCTACAATGAGCAGTTCTTC
CASSGDYSPTYNEQFF